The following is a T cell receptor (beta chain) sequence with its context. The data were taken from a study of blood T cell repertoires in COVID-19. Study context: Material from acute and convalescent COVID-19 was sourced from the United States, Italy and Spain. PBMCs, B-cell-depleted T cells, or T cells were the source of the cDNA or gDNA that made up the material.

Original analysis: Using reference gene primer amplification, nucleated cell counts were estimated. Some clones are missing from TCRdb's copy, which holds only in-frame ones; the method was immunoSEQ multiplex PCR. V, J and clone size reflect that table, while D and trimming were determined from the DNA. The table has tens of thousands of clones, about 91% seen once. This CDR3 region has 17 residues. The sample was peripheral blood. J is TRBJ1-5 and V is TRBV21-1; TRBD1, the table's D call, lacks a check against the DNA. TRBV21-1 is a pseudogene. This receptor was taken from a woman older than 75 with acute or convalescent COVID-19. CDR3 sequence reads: CASKVYRDRVNNQPQHF. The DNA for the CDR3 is TGTGCCAGCAAAGTTTATAGGGACAGGGTAAACAATCAGCCCCAGCATTTT.